This T cell receptor (beta chain) stems from a study of vaccination effects on CD4 cells after COVID-19. Study conclusions and caveats: Both infection-induced and vaccine-induced clones contracted markedly at late post-vaccination timepoints.

Germline CDR1 and CDR2: SGHRS and YFSETQ. V dropped 6 bases and J dropped 0 bases, with 15 bases sitting between them. The CDR3 length is 15 residues. Concerning this clone itself: Antigen: not known.

Method: immunoSEQ multiplex PCR; TCRdb's copy keeps in-frame clones and lacks some. The sample lists 50,000 to 70,000 clones; less than 85% were seen once. Isolation of CD4+ T cells took place after approximately ten days of culture. Of the BNT162b2 and mRNA-1273 vaccines, participants received two doses of one or the other. The vaccine recipients had no prior SARS-CoV-2 infection, with negative nucleocapsid antibodies. Cultures got half-medium changes with IL-2 on days 3 and 7. This sample comprised CD4+ T cells from PBMCs cultured without peptide, obtained after COVID-19 vaccination. This chain uses TRBV5-1 with TRBJ2-5; D uncertain. This clonotype was obtained from a human donor who received a COVID-19 vaccine. The CDR3 DNA reads TGCGCCAGCACCTACAGCCTTACTTACCAAGAGACCCAGTACTTC. Protein: CASTYSLTYQETQYF.